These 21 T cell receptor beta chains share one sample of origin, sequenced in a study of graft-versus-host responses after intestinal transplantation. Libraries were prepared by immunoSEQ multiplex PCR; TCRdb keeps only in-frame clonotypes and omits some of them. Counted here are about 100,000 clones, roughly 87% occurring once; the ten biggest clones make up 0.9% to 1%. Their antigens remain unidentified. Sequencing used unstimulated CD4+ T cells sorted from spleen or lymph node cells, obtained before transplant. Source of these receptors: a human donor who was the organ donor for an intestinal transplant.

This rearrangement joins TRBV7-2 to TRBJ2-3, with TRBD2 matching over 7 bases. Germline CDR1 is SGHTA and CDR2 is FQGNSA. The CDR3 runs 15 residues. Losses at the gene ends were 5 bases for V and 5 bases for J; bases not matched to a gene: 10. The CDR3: CASSLTGTTEDTQYF. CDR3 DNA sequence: TGTGCCAGCAGCCTAACCGGGACTACAGAAGATACGCAGTATTTT.

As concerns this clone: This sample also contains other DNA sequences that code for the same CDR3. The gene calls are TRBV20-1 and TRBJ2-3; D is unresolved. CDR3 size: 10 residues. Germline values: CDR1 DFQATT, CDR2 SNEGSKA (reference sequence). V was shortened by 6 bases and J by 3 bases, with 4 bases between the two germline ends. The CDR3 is CSARTDTQYF. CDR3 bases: TGCAGTGCGCGGACAGATACGCAGTATTTT.

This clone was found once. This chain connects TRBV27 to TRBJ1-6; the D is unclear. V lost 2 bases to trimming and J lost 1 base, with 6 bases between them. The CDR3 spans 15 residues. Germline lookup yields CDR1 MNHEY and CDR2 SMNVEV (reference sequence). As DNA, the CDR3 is TGTGCCAGCAGTTTAAGTGCTTCCTATAATTCACCCCTCCACTTT. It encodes CASSLSASYNSPLHF.

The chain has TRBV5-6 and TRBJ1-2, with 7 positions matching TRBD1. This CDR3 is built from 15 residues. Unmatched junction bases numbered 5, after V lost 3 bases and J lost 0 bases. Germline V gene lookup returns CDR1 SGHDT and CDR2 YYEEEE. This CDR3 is CASSWGQRTNYGYTF. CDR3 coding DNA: TGTGCCAGCAGCTGGGGACAGAGGACTAACTATGGCTACACCTTC.

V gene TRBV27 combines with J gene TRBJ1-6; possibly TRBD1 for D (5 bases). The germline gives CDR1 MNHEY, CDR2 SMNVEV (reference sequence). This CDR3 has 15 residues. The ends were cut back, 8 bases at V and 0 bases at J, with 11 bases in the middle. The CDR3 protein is CASRQLSSYNSPLHF. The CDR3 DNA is TGTGCCAGCCGACAGCTAAGCTCCTATAATTCACCCCTCCACTTT.

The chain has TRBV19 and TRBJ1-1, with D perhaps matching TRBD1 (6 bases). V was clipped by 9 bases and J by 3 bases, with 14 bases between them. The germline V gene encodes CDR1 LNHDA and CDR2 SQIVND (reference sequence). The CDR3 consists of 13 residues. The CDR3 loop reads CASQTGWDTEAFF. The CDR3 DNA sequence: TGTGCCAGCCAGACAGGTTGGGACACTGAAGCTTTCTTT.

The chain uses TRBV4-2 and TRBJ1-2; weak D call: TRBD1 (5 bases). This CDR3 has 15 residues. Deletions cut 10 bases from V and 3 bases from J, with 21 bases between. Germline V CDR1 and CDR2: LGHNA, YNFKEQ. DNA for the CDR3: TGTGCCACCTCCCAGGGAGGGGTTTGGGACTATGGCTACACCTTC. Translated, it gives CATSQGGVWDYGYTF.

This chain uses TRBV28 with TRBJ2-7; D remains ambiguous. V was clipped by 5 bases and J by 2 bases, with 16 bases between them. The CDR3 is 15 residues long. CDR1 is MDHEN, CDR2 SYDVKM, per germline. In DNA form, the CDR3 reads TGTGCCAGCAGTCCCGTCAGGCGGACGACCTACGAGCAGTACTTC. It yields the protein CASSPVRRTTYEQYF.

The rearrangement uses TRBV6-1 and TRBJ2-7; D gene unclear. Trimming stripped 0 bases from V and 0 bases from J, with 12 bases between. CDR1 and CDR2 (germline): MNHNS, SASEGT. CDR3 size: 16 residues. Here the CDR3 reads CASSEAVTSSSYEQYF. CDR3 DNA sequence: TGTGCCAGCAGTGAAGCTGTGACATCCAGCTCCTACGAGCAGTACTTC.

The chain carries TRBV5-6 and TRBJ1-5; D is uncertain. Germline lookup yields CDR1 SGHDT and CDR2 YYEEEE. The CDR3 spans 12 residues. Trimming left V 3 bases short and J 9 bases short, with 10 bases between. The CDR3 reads CASSSVVGPQHF. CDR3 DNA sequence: TGTGCCAGCAGCTCGGTGGTGGGGCCCCAGCATTTT.

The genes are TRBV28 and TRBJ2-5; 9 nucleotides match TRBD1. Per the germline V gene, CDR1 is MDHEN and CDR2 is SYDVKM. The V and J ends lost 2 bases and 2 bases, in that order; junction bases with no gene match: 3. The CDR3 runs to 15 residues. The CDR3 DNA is TGTGCCAGCAGTTTAGGGACAGGGCGTCAAGAGACCCAGTACTTC. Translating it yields CASSLGTGRQETQYF.

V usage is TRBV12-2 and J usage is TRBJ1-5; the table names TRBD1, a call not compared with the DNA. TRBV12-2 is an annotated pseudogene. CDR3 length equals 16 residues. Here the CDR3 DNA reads TGTGCAAGTCGTCGGATCGGGACAGGGATTGATCAGCCCCAGCATTTT. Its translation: CASRRIGTGIDQPQHF.

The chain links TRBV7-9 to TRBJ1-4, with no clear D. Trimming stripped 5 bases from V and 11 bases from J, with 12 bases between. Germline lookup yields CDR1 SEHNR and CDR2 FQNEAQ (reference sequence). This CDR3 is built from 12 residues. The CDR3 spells CASSPSTRKLFF. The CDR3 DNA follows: TGTGCCAGCAGCCCCAGTACGAGGAAACTGTTTTTT.

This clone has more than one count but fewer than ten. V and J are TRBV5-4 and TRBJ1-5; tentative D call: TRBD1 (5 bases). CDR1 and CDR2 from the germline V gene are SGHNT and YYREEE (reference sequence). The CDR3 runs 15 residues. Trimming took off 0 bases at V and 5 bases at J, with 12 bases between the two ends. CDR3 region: CASSLGIGADQPQHF. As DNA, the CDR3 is TGTGCCAGCAGCTTGGGTATAGGGGCAGATCAGCCCCAGCATTTT.

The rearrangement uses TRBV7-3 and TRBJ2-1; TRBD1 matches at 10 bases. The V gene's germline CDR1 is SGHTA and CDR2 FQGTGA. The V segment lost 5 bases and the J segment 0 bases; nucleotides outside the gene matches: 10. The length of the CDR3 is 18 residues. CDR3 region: CASSIHGTGVNSYNEQFF. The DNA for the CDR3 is TGTGCCAGCAGCATCCACGGGACAGGGGTTAACTCCTACAATGAGCAGTTCTTC.

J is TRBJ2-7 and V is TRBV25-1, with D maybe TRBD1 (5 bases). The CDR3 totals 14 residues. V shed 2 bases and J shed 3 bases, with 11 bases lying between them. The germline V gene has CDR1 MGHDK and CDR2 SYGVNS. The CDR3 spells CASSEGTGLYEQYF. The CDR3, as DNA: TGTGCCAGCAGTGAAGGAACAGGCCTCTACGAGCAGTACTTC.

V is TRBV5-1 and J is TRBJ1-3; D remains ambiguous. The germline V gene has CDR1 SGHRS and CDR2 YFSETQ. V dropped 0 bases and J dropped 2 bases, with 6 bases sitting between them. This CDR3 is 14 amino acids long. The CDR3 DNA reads TGCGCCAGCAGCTTGGGGGAGGCTGGAAACACCATATATTTT. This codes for CASSLGEAGNTIYF.

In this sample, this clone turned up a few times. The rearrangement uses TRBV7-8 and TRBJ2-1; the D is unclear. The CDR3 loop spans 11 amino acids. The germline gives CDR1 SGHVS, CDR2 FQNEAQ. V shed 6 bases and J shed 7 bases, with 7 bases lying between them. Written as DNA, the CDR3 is TGTGCCAGCAGAACCGGGAATGAGCAGTTCTTC. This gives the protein CASRTGNEQFF.

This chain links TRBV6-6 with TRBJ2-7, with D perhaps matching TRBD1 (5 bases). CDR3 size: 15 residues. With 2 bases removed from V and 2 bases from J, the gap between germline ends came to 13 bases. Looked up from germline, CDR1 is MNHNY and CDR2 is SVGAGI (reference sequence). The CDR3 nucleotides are TGTGCCAGCAGTTACGCCGGACAAACCACCTACGAGCAGTACTTC. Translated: CASSYAGQTTYEQYF.

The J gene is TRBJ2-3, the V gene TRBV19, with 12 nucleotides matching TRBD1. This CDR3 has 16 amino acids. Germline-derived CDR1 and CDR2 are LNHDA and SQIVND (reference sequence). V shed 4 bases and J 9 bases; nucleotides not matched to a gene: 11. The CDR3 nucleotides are TGTGCCAGTAGTAGAGCACCGGGACAGGGGGCGCGAACGCAGTATTTT. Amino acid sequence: CASSRAPGQGARTQYF.

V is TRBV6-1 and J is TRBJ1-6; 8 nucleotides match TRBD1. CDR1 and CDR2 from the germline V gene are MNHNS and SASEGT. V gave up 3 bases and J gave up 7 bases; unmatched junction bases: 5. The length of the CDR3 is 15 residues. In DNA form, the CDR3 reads TGTGCCAGCAGTGAGTCGACAGGGGTGAATTCACCCCTCCACTTT. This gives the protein CASSESTGVNSPLHF.